Listed below are T cell receptor beta chains from one sample, sequenced in a study of T cells after yellow fever vaccination. Using its own MiXCR run on the 5' RACE reads, TCRdb lists one record per CDR3 protein. In the table there are a few hundred thousand distinct CDR3 sequences, roughly 19% of which are singletons. This specimen was PBMCs, taken 15 days after the yellow fever booster vaccination. All receptors come from a man aged 25 to 40 who received the YFV17D yellow fever vaccine. Both conserved end residues are part of each CDR3. Each record gives: CDR3 length, clone size, D gene, V gene, J gene, CDR3 DNA, CDR3 protein. D genes are given only for firm matches. The listing skips clone size in some rows; elsewhere it reads once, few, many or a size class.

11	few	-	TRBV9	TRBJ1-1	TGTGCCAGGTTTTTTAGCCGAGAAGCTTTCTTT	CARFFSREAFF
13	-	-	TRBV9	TRBJ2-1	TGTGCCAGCAGCGTAGGTGAAGGCAATGAGCAGTTCTTC	CASSVGEGNEQFF
15	-	TRBD2	TRBV20-1	TRBJ2-1	TGCAGTGCTTCCGGGACTAGCGGGCCTTACAATGAGCAGTTCTTC	CSASGTSGPYNEQFF
14	-	-	TRBV12-3/TRBV12-4	TRBJ1-1	TGTGCCAGCAGACCGACAGGTGAATACACTGAAGCTTTCTTT	CASRPTGEYTEAFF
15	-	-	TRBV21-1	TRBJ2-7	TGTGCCAGCAGCAAAGCGAAGGGGGCGCATGGCGAGCAGTACTTC	CASSKAKGAHGEQYF
14	-	TRBD2	TRBV7-9	TRBJ2-7	TGTGCCAGCAGCTGGACTAGCGACTTCTACGAGCAGTACTTC	CASSWTSDFYEQYF
17	-	TRBD1	TRBV29-1	TRBJ2-7	TGCAGCGTTGAAGAAAGGCAAAGGGGGTCAGGGGGAGTCGAGCAGTACTTC	CSVEERQRGSGGVEQYF
14	few	-	TRBV2	TRBJ2-7	TGTGCCAGCCCCCGGGGCCCGGACTCCTACGAGCAGTACTTC	CASPRGPDSYEQYF
13	few	-	TRBV29-1	TRBJ2-3	TGCAGCGCCAAAGTTAGGTTCACAGATACGCAGTATTTT	CSAKVRFTDTQYF
14	-	TRBD2	TRBV29-1	TRBJ2-7	TGCAGCCAAATTGCCGGGAGGCGTACGTACGAGCAGTACTTC	CSQIAGRRTYEQYF
14	few	-	TRBV28	TRBJ2-1	TGTGCCAGCAGAGGGAGGGGGCGCCTAGATGAGCAGTTCTTC	CASRGRGRLDEQFF
16	-	TRBD1	TRBV10-3	TRBJ2-6	TGTGCCATCAGTGATGACAGGGCTGCTGGGGCCAACGTCCTGACTTTC	CAISDDRAAGANVLTF
15	-	TRBD1	TRBV4-1	TRBJ1-5	TGCGCCAGCAGGGAGGGGGACAGGGGCAATCAGCCCCAGCATTTT	CASREGDRGNQPQHF
14	few	TRBD2	TRBV20-1	TRBJ2-7	TGCAGTGCTAGCCGTAGCGGGAGGGCTGACGAGCAGTACTTC	CSASRSGRADEQYF
15	few	-	TRBV28	TRBJ2-5	TGTGCCAGCAGTTCCCCCGCAGGCCCCCAAGAGACCCAGTACTTC	CASSSPAGPQETQYF
14	few	-	TRBV10-3	TRBJ2-3	TGTGCCATCGCCGGGGGACGGAGGTCAGATACGCAGTATTTT	CAIAGGRRSDTQYF
15	few	-	TRBV3-1	TRBJ2-4	TGTGCCAGCAGCCAAACCGGGAGAGCCAAAAACATTCAGTACTTC	CASSQTGRAKNIQYF
16	-	-	TRBV3-1	TRBJ1-3	TGTGCCAGCAGCCCGAGGGACTTTAGCTCTGGAAACACCATATATTTT	CASSPRDFSSGNTIYF
16	few	-	TRBV10-1	TRBJ2-5	TGCGCCAGCAGTGAGTCGAGCAGCCCCGGGAGAGAGACCCAGTACTTC	CASSESSSPGRETQYF
15	-	-	TRBV7-2	TRBJ2-7	TGTGCCAGCAGCTTAGGGGGAAGGGGTGGCTACGAGCAGTACTTC	CASSLGGRGGYEQYF
16	-	TRBD2	TRBV20-1	TRBJ2-2	TGCAGTGCTAGAGAGGCGCTAGCGGGAAACACCGGGGAGCTGTTTTTT	CSAREALAGNTGELFF
13	-	-	TRBV10-3	TRBJ1-2	TGTGCCATCAGTGAGGAACAGGGATCAGGCTACACCTTC	CAISEEQGSGYTF
15	many	TRBD2	TRBV9	TRBJ2-1	TGTGCCAGCAGCATTAGCGGGAGCCGAGCAGATGAGCAGTTCTTC	CASSISGSRADEQFF
15	few	-	TRBV20-1	TRBJ2-3	TGCAGTGCTAGAGATAGCGGACCATACACAGATACGCAGTATTTT	CSARDSGPYTDTQYF
15	few	TRBD2	TRBV28	TRBJ2-7	TGTGCCAGCAGTTCCCGACTAGCGGGAGTCTACGAGCAGTACTTC	CASSSRLAGVYEQYF
14	-	-	TRBV6-1	TRBJ1-6	TGTGCCAGCAGCAACCGGGCGGCACAGTCACCCCTCCACTTT	CASSNRAAQSPLHF
17	-	TRBD1	TRBV7-2	TRBJ2-1	TGTGCCAGCAGCTCGCTCCCCGGACAGGGAGGACACCATGAGCAGTTCTTC	CASSSLPGQGGHHEQFF
18	-	TRBD1	TRBV4-3	TRBJ2-1	TGCGCCAGCAGCCAAGATCTAATTAGGCAGGGGGCGAGCAATGAGCAGTTCTTC	CASSQDLIRQGASNEQFF
15	few	-	TRBV19	TRBJ2-3	TGTGCCAGTAGTATAGGGCTAGTGGCGGCAGATACGCAGTATTTT	CASSIGLVAADTQYF
16	-	-	TRBV19	TRBJ2-3	TGTGCCAGTAGTATAACGCCGGGACAACCGACAGATACGCAGTATTTT	CASSITPGQPTDTQYF
13	-	-	TRBV3-1	TRBJ2-3	TGTGCCAGCAGCCAAGTCAGCCCAGATACGCAGTATTTT	CASSQVSPDTQYF
12	-	-	TRBV15	TRBJ2-7	TGTGCCACCAGCAGAGGCAACTCCGAGCAGTACTTC	CATSRGNSEQYF
14	-	TRBD2	TRBV29-1	TRBJ2-3	TGCAGCGTAGGACTAGCGGTTAGCACAGATACGCAGTATTTT	CSVGLAVSTDTQYF
15	few	-	TRBV6-1	TRBJ1-1	TGTGCCAGCAGTGTAGCGGGACCTGAATTTACTGAAGCTTTCTTT	CASSVAGPEFTEAFF
14	few	-	TRBV5-1	TRBJ2-7	TGCGCCAGCAGCTTAGCAGTGCCAAGGGGCGAGCAGTACTTC	CASSLAVPRGEQYF
14	few	TRBD2	TRBV7-3	TRBJ2-1	TGTGCCAGCAGCTTATCGACTAGCGAAAGAGAGCAGTTCTTC	CASSLSTSEREQFF